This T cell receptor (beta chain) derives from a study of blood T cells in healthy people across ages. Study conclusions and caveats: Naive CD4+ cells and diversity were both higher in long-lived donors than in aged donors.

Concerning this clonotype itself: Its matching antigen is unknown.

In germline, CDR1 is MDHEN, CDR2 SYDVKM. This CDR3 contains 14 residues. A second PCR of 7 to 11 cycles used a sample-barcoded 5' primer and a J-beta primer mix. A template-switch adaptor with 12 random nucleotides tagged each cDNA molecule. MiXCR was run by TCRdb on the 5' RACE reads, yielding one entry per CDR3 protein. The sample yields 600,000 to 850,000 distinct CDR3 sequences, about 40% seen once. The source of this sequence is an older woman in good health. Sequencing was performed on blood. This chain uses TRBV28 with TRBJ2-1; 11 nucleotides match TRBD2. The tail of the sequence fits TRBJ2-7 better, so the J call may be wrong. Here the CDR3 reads CASGTSGPYNEQYF. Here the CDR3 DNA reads TGTGCCAGCGGGACTAGCGGTCCCTACAATGAGCAGTACTTC.